This T cell receptor beta chain was captured in a study of response to subunit inactivated influenza vaccine. From germline, CDR1 is SGHTA and CDR2 FQGTGA. With 8 bases removed from V and 5 bases from J, the gap between germline ends came to 12 bases. CDR3 size: 13 residues. TCRdb independently ran MiXCR on the RT-PCR reads; one entry per CDR3 protein. Of about 570,000 distinct CDR3 sequences in the sample, 10% to 15% were seen once. This clonotype was recorded a few times. The target antigen is unknown. Findings of the study overall: The authors suggested that few new T cells are recruited per seasonal influenza vaccination.

The receptor's source is a man aged 45-65 years who received an inactivated influenza vaccine. This material consisted of PBMCs from blood, taken on the day of vaccination. This chain links TRBV7-3 with TRBJ2-2, with D perhaps TRBD1 (6 bases). CDR3 nucleotide sequence: TGTGCCAGCTCCGGGACACAGACCGGGGAGCTGTTTTTT. Protein product: CASSGTQTGELFF.